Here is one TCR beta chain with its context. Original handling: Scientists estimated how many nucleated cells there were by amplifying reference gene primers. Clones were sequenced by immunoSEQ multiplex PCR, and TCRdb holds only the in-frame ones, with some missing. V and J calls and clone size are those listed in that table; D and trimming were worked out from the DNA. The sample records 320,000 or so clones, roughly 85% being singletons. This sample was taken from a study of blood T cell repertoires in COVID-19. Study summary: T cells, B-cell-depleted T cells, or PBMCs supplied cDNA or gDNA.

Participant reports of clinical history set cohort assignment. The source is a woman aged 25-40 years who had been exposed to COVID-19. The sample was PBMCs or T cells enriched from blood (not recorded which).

DNA of the CDR3: TGTGCCAGCAGCGTGAGGGACATACTAAACACTGAAGCTTTCTTT. It yields the protein CASSVRDILNTEAFF. The rearrangement links TRBV9 to TRBJ1-1; tentative D call: TRBD1 (6 bases). The CDR3 contains 15 residues. V dropped 2 bases and J dropped 2 bases, with 13 bases sitting between them. CDR1 and CDR2 (germline): SGDLS, YYNGEE.